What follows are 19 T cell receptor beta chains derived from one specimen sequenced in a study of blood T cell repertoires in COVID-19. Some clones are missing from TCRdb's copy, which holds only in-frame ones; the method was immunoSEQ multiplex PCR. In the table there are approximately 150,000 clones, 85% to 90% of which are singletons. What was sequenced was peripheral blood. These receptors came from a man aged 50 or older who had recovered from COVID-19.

The CDR3: CASTGGRRNTEAFF. The CDR3 DNA reads as TGTGCCAGTACGGGGGGCAGGAGGAACACTGAAGCTTTCTTT. The chain combines TRBV19 with TRBJ1-1; TRBD1 is a possible D gene (6 bases). The CDR3 extends over 14 amino acids. CDR1 and CDR2 (germline): LNHDA, SQIVND (reference sequence). V was cut by 7 bases and J by 1 base, with 13 bases left in between. Using reference TRBV19 and TRBJ1-1 for the parts outside the CDR3, the full variable domain is DGGITQSPKYLFRKEGQNVTLSCEQNLNHDAMYWYRQDPGQGLRLIYYSQIVNDFQKGDIAEGYSVSREKKESFPLTVTSAQKNPTAFYLCASTGGRRNTEAFFGQGTRLTVV.

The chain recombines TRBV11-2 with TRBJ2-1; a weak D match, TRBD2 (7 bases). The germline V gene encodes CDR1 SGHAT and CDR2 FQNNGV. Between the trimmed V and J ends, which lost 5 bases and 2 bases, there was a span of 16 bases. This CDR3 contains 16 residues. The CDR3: CASSAWRGGTYNEQFF. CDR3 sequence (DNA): TGTGCCAGCAGCGCTTGGAGGGGGGGAACCTACAATGAGCAGTTCTTC. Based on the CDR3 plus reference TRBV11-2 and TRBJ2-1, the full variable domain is EAGVAQSPRYKIIEKRQSVAFWCNPISGHATLYWYQQILGQGPKLLIQFQNNGVVDDSQLPKDRFSAERLKGVDSTLKIQPAKLEDSAVYLCASSAWRGGTYNEQFFGPGTRLTVL.

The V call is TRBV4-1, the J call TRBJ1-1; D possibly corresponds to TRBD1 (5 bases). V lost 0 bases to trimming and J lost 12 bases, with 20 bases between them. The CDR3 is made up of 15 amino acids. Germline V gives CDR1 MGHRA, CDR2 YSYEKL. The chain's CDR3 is CASSQDPGTGRSTFF. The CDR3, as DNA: TGCGCCAGCAGCCAAGATCCGGGCACAGGCCGAAGTACTTTCTTT.

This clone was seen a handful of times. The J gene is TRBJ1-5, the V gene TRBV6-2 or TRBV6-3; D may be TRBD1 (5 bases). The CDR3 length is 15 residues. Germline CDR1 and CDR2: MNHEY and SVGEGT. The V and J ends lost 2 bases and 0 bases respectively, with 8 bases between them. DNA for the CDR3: TGTGCCAGCAGTTACGGGGGGAATAGCAATCAGCCCCAGCATTTT. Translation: CASSYGGNSNQPQHF.

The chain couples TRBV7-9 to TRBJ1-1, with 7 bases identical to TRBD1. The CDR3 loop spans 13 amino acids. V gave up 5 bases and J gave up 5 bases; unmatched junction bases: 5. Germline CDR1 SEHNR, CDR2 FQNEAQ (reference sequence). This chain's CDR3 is CASSRDSWTEAFF. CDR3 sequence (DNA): TGTGCCAGCAGCCGGGACAGTTGGACTGAAGCTTTCTTT.

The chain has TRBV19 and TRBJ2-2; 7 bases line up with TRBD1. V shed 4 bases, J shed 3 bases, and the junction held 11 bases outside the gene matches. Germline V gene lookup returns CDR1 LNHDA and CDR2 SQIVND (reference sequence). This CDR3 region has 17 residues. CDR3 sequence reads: CASSTDGQAGDTGELFF. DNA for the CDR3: TGTGCCAGTAGTACCGACGGACAGGCCGGGGACACCGGGGAGCTGTTTTTT.

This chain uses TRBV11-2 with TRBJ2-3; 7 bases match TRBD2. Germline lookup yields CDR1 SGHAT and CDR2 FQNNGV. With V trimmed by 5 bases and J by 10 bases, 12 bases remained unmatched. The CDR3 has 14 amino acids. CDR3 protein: CASSPRRAGVPQYF. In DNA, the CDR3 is TGTGCCAGCAGCCCACGCAGGGCGGGAGTCCCGCAGTATTTT.

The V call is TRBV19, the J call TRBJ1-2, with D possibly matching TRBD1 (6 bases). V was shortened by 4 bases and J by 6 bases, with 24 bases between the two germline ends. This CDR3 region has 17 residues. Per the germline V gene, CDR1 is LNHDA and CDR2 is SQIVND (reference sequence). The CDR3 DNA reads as TGTGCCAGTAGTACCCCCGGGGACACGCTTCCCCAGCATGGCTACACCTTC. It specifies CASSTPGDTLPQHGYTF.

The CDR3 here is CASSSTGGRQPQHF. CDR3 DNA: TGTGCCAGCAGCTCGACAGGGGGCCGTCAGCCCCAGCATTTT. The chain has TRBV7-9 and TRBJ1-5; TRBD1 matches at 10 bases. This CDR3 has 14 amino acids. The V segment lost 4 bases and the J segment 6 bases; nucleotides outside the gene matches: 3. CDR1 and CDR2 from the germline V gene are SEHNR and FQNEAQ (reference sequence).

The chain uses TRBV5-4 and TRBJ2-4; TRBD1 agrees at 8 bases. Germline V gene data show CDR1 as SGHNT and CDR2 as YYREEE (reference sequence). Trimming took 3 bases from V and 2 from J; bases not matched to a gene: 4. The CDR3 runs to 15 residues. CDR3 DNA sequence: TGTGCCAGCAGCTCCCGGACAGGGACCAAAAACATTCAGTACTTC. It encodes CASSSRTGTKNIQYF.

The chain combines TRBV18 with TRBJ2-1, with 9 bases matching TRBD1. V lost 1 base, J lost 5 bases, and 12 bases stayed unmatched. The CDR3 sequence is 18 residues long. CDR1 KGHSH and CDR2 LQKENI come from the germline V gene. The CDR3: CASSPLPGPGQGNNEQFF. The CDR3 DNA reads TGTGCCAGCTCACCACTACCTGGTCCGGGACAGGGTAACAATGAGCAGTTCTTC.

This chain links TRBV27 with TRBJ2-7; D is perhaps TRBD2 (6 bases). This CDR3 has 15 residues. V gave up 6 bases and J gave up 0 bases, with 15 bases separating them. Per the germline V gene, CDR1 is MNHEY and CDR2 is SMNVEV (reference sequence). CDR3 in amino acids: CASSIAGISSYEQYF. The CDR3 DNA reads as TGTGCCAGCAGCATTGCGGGGATAAGCTCCTACGAGCAGTACTTC.

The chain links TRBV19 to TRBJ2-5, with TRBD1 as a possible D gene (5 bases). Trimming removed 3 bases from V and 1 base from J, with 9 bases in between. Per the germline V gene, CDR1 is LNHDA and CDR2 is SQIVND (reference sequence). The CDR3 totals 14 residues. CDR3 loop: CASSITGPQETQYF. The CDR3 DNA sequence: TGTGCCAGTAGTATTACAGGCCCCCAAGAGACCCAGTACTTC.

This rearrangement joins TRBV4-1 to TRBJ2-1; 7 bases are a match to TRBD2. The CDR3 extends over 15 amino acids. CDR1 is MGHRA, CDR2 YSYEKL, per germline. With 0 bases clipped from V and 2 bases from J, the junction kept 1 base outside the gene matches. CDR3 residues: CASSQESGAYNEQFF. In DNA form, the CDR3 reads TGCGCCAGCAGCCAAGAGAGCGGGGCCTACAATGAGCAGTTCTTC.

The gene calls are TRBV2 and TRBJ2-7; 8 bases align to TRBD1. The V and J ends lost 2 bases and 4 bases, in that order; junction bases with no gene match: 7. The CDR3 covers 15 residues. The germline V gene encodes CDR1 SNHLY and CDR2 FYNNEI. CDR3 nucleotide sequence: TGTGCCAGCAGTGAAAGGGCAGGGGGCAAGTACGAGCAGTACTTC. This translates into CASSERAGGKYEQYF.

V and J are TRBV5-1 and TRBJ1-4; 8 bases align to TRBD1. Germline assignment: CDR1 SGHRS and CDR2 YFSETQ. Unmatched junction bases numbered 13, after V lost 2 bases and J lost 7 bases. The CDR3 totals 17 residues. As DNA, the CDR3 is TGCGCCAGCAGCTTAAGTCTACAGGGGGAAAGTACTGAAAAACTGTTTTTT. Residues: CASSLSLQGESTEKLFF.

This CDR3 reads CASSYSTGTTEAFF. For the CDR3, the DNA is TGTGCCAGCAGTTACTCGACAGGGACCACTGAAGCTTTCTTT. V is TRBV6-5 and J is TRBJ1-1, with 7 bases that match TRBD1. Germline V gives CDR1 MNHEY, CDR2 SVGAGI. The CDR3 contains 14 residues. Trimming at V came to 0 bases and at J to 4 bases, leaving 2 bases not matched to a gene.

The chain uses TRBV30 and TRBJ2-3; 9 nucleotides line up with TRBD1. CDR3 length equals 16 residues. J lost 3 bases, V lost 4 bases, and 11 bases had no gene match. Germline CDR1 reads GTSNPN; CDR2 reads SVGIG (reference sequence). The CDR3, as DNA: TGTGCCTGGATGGGAGGGACAGGGTCTTCAACAGATACGCAGTATTTT. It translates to CAWMGGTGSSTDTQYF.

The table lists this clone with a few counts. CDR3 residues: CASSVADRYYEQYF. CDR3 coding DNA: TGTGCCAGCAGCGTAGCGGACAGATATTACGAGCAGTACTTC. The chain is built from TRBV9 and TRBJ2-7; tentatively, D is TRBD1 (6 bases). This CDR3 spans 14 amino acids. Germline assignment: CDR1 SGDLS and CDR2 YYNGEE. Between the trimmed V and J ends, which lost 0 bases and 4 bases, there was a span of 11 bases.